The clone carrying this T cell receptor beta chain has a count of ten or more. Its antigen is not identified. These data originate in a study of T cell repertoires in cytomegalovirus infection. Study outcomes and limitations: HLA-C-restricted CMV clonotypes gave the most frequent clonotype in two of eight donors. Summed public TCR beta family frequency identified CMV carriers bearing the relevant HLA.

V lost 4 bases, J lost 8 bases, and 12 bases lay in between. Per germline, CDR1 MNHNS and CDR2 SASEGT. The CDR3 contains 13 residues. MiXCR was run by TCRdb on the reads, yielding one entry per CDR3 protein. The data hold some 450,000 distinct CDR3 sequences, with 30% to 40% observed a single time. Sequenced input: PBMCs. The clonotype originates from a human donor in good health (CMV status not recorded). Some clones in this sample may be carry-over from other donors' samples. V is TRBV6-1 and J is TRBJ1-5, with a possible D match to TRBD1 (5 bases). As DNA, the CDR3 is TGTGCCAGCAGTGCTAACCTGGGGGAGCCCCAGCATTTT. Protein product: CASSANLGEPQHF.